There are a few counts of the clone carrying this T cell receptor beta chain. Its antigen is unknown. These data are taken from a study of T-cell reconstitution after alpha-beta-depleted transplantation in children. Whole-study findings and limits: The origin of alpha-beta T cells about two months after transplant was reportedly several hundred expanded graft clones. The main origin of T-cell counts and diversity one year after transplant was newly produced T cells. Some patients' high day-60 TCRbeta diversity was attributed to recipient cells surviving conditioning.

Unique molecular identifiers were used to barcode this TCRbeta library. TCRdb independently ran MiXCR on the PCR reads; one entry per CDR3 protein. The data contain over 200,000 distinct CDR3 sequences, roughly 8.3% of them seen just once; the ten biggest clones take up roughly 35%. The TCR sequence derives from a male patient aged 2 to 10 who had a stem cell transplant for acute myeloid leukemia, so the T cells may come from the graft donor. The sample in question was PBMCs, mostly from graft donor cells, obtained 360 days after TCRalphabeta/CD19-depleted stem cell transplant.

This CDR3 is CASSQQGGGNYGYTF. DNA of the CDR3: TGTGCCAGCAGCCAGCAGGGAGGAGGTAACTATGGCTACACCTTC. V and J are TRBV3-1 and TRBJ1-2; D may be TRBD1 (5 bases). Between the trimmed V and J ends, which lost 3 bases and 1 base, there was a span of 12 bases. The CDR3 spans 15 residues. Germline CDR1 is LGHDT and CDR2 is YNNKEL (reference sequence).